The T cell receptor (beta chain) under discussion was sequenced for a study of a mutant IDH1 vaccine in newly diagnosed glioma. Study at large: The initiation of vaccination occurred 4-6 weeks after radiotherapy alone, or with temozolomide cycles. Study-level findings and limits: The vaccine induced immune responses, and these occurred in roughly 93% of patients.

The time point was: week 47, end of study. It was 300 ug of mutant IDH1 20-mer peptide that made up each vaccine dose, given with topical imiquimod. Sequencing was performed with immunoSEQ multiplex PCR; in TCRdb, only in-frame clones are kept and a portion is missing. This sample carries about 90,000 clones, under 90% of them seen once, and the ten largest clones take 0.77%. Only one count was recorded for this clone. Its antigen is unknown. The CDR3 covers 11 residues. Trimming took 2 bases from V and 11 from J, leaving 9 bases between them. CDR1 and CDR2 from the germline V gene are DFQATT and SNEGSKA (reference sequence).

The chain has TRBV20-1 and TRBJ1-4; no reliable D call. The sample was PBMCs, taken from a glioma patient whose treatment included an IDH1 peptide vaccine. This sequence was found in a woman between 50 and 59 years old with glioma. Here the CDR3 DNA reads TGCAGTGCTAGACTGGACGGTAAACTGTTTTTT. It specifies CSARLDGKLFF.